The next 19 T cell receptor beta chains were all read from a single sample in a study of cytomegalovirus exposure and HLA in healthy donors. A multiplex PCR was run with 60 Vbeta primers and 13 Jbeta primers. Libraries were prepared by immunoSEQ multiplex PCR; TCRdb keeps only in-frame clonotypes and omits some of them. The table lists more than 100,000 clones, over 70% of them singletons. The source material was PBMCs. Every receptor here comes from a woman younger than 35 in good health and CMV-seronegative.

This chain connects TRBV15 to TRBJ2-1, with 7 positions matching TRBD2. The CDR3 is made up of 15 amino acids. V was clipped by 3 bases and J by 0 bases; unmatched bases: 2. The germline CDR1 and CDR2 sequences are LNHNV and YYDKDF (reference sequence). DNA of the CDR3: TGTGCCACCAGCAGCTCTAGCGGCTCCTACAATGAGCAGTTCTTC. It encodes CATSSSSGSYNEQFF.

The rearrangement links TRBV7-9 to TRBJ1-4, with TRBD1 as a possible D gene (6 bases). V gave up 0 bases and J gave up 8 bases, with 16 bases separating them. This CDR3 is built from 16 residues. The germline V gene encodes CDR1 SEHNR and CDR2 FQNEAQ (reference sequence). The CDR3 reads CASSLAAGRGGEKLFF. The CDR3 bases are TGTGCCAGCAGCTTAGCGGCCGGCAGGGGTGGAGAAAAACTGTTTTTT.

CDR3 region: CASSEAPRQQFYGYTF. DNA of the CDR3: TGTGCCAGCAGTGAAGCCCCGAGGCAGCAGTTCTATGGCTACACCTTC. This chain links TRBV6-1 with TRBJ1-2; D not resolved. Deletions cut 0 bases from V and 4 bases from J, with 15 bases between. This CDR3 is 16 amino acids long. Looked up from germline, CDR1 is MNHNS and CDR2 is SASEGT.

This clone was seen a single time. The rearrangement joins TRBV30 to TRBJ1-2; D unclear. V gave up 8 bases and J gave up 4 bases, with 11 bases separating them. The CDR3 loop spans 11 amino acids. Germline assignment: CDR1 GTSNPN and CDR2 SVGIG (reference sequence). CDR3 coding DNA: TGTGCCGCGACACTTGGCTATGGCTACACCTTC. Encoded protein: CAATLGYGYTF.

V usage is TRBV29-1 and J usage is TRBJ2-7; TRBD2 aligns across 8 bases. CDR1 is SQVTM and CDR2 is ANQGSEA in the germline V gene. The ends lost 7 bases at V and 6 bases at J; junction bases unmatched: 11. This CDR3 has 13 amino acids. The CDR3 is CSAVVGGGGEQYF. The CDR3 DNA follows: TGCAGCGCTGTGGTCGGGGGGGGCGGCGAGCAGTACTTC.

The rearrangement joins TRBV6-1 to TRBJ1-1; tentative D call: TRBD1 (5 bases). The CDR3 runs to 14 residues. Per the germline V gene, CDR1 is MNHNS and CDR2 is SASEGT. The germline V and J ends were trimmed by 3 bases and 7 bases, with 15 bases remaining between them. The CDR3 region has the DNA TGTGCCAGCAGTGATGGGGTTCGGGGGGATGAAGCTTTCTTT. Translated: CASSDGVRGDEAFF.

This rearrangement joins TRBV6-1 to TRBJ2-7, with unresolved D. The length of the CDR3 is 14 residues. Germline CDR1 MNHNS, CDR2 SASEGT. V lost 7 bases to trimming and J lost 5 bases, with 18 bases between them. The CDR3 nucleotides are TGTGCCAGCACCTACGGTGTGACTGTTCACGAGCAGTACTTC. Encoded protein: CASTYGVTVHEQYF.

The chain is built from TRBV5-1 and TRBJ1-1; tentative D call: TRBD1 (5 bases). Between the trimmed V and J ends, which lost 0 bases and 7 bases, there was a span of 16 bases. The germline CDR1 and CDR2 sequences are SGHRS and YFSETQ. The CDR3 sequence is 15 residues long. The CDR3 reads CASSLAGGGAIEAFF. The CDR3 nucleotides are TGCGCCAGCAGCTTGGCGGGCGGAGGGGCAATTGAAGCTTTCTTT.

The chain recombines TRBV7-9 with TRBJ1-4; TRBD1 might be the D (5 bases). The CDR3 extends over 14 amino acids. V was pared by 1 base and J by 8 bases, with 11 bases between. The germline gives CDR1 SEHNR, CDR2 FQNEAQ (reference sequence). The CDR3 bases are TGTGCCAGCAGCTTAGATCAGGGAAGGGAAAAACTGTTTTTT. Translated: CASSLDQGREKLFF.

This chain uses TRBV5-1 with TRBJ1-2; possible D gene TRBD1, 5 bases. Looked up from germline, CDR1 is SGHRS and CDR2 is YFSETQ. The CDR3 contains 17 residues. V was shortened by 4 bases and J by 5 bases, with 24 bases between the two germline ends. CDR3 sequence reads: CASSPGSGSKHLYGYTF. As DNA, the CDR3 is TGCGCCAGCAGCCCAGGATCAGGGTCGAAACACCTTTATGGCTACACCTTC.

The V call is TRBV29-1, the J call TRBJ2-7, with 12 bases identical to TRBD1. Germline assignment: CDR1 SQVTM and CDR2 ANQGSEA. The CDR3 has 17 amino acids. Losses at the gene ends were 1 base for V and 1 base for J; bases not matched to a gene: 8. Here the CDR3 DNA reads TGCAGCGTTGAAGGACAACCGGGACAGGGGGCGTCCTACGAGCAGTACTTC. Protein: CSVEGQPGQGASYEQYF.

The V and J genes are TRBV10-3 and TRBJ2-3; 7 bases match TRBD1. Germline loops: CDR1 ENHRY, CDR2 SYGVKD. CDR3 length: 13 residues. Trimming removed 8 bases from V and 2 bases from J; junction bases left unmatched: 4. DNA of the CDR3: TGTGCCATCCGGGACAGAAACACAGATACGCAGTATTTT. Its translation is CAIRDRNTDTQYF.

The chain uses TRBV5-4 and TRBJ1-2; unclear D gene. Germline assignment: CDR1 SGHNT and CDR2 YYREEE (reference sequence). The CDR3 runs to 12 residues. V lost 5 bases to trimming and J lost 4 bases, with 9 bases between them. CDR3 in amino acids: CASSFEFYGYTF. In nucleotides, the CDR3 is TGTGCCAGCAGTTTCGAGTTCTATGGCTACACCTTC.

This chain links TRBV30 with TRBJ2-5; D not certain. V was shortened by 2 bases and J by 1 base, with 5 bases between the two germline ends. The CDR3 length is 12 residues. In germline, CDR1 is GTSNPN, CDR2 SVGIG (reference sequence). The CDR3 DNA sequence: TGTGCCTGGAGTTTCAGCCAAGAGACCCAGTACTTC. It codes for CAWSFSQETQYF.

A note on this clone: Within the sample, other DNA sequences also encode this same CDR3. The chain is built from TRBV5-1 and TRBJ1-1; 7 bases fit TRBD1. Germline values: CDR1 SGHRS, CDR2 YFSETQ. V was pared by 4 bases and J by 2 bases, with 2 bases of the junction left unmatched. This CDR3 spans 13 amino acids. CDR3 sequence reads: CASSRTGNTEAFF. The CDR3 coding sequence is TGCGCCAGCAGCCGGACAGGTAACACTGAAGCTTTCTTT.

This chain links TRBV11-2 with TRBJ2-1, with TRBD2 matching over 9 bases. V gave up 3 bases and J gave up 9 bases; unmatched junction bases: 6. Per germline, CDR1 SGHAT and CDR2 FQNNGV. This CDR3 comprises 14 residues. The CDR3 DNA reads TGTGCCAGCAGCTTCGGCGGGAGGGGAAGTGAGCAGTTCTTC. Translation: CASSFGGRGSEQFF.

The chain has TRBV6-1 and TRBJ2-2; 7 bases are shared with TRBD1. CDR1 MNHNS and CDR2 SASEGT come from the germline V gene. The CDR3 totals 14 residues. V was pared by 4 bases and J by 4 bases, with 3 bases of the junction left unmatched. DNA for the CDR3: TGTGCCAGCAGTGGAGGACAGGCCACCGGGGAGCTGTTTTTT. Its protein product is CASSGGQATGELFF.

This chain joins TRBV5-6 and TRBJ2-5, with TRBD2 identical over 13 bases. The CDR3 has 17 residues. Germline-derived CDR1 and CDR2 are SGHDT and YYEEEE. Losses at the gene ends were 4 bases for V and 3 bases for J; bases not matched to a gene: 9. The DNA for the CDR3 is TGTGCCAGCAGCCCCGGACCGGGGACTAGCGGGGAAGAGACCCAGTACTTC. Protein sequence: CASSPGPGTSGEETQYF.

The CDR3, as DNA: TGTGCCAGCAGTGGTCTCAGGGAAGATACGCAGTATTTT. It specifies CASSGLREDTQYF. The V and J genes are TRBV6-1 and TRBJ2-3; a weak D match, TRBD1 (5 bases). This CDR3 spans 13 amino acids. Between the trimmed V and J ends, which lost 4 bases and 5 bases, there was a span of 10 bases. The germline V gene encodes CDR1 MNHNS and CDR2 SASEGT.